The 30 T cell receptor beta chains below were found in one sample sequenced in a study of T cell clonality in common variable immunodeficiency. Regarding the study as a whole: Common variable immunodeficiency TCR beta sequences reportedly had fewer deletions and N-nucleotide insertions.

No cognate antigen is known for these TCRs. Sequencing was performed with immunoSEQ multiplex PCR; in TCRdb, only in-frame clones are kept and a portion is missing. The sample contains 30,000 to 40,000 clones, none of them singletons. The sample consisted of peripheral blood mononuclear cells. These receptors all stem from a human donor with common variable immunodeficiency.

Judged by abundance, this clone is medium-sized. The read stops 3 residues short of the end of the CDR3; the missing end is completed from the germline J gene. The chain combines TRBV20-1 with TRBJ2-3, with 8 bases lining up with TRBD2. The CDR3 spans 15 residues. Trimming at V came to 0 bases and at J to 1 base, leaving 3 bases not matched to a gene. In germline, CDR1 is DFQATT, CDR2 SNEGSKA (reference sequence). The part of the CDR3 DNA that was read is TGCAGTGCTAGAGAACTAGCGGTTGGCACAGATACG. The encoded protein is CSARELAVGTDT. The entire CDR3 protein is CSARELAVGTDTQYF.

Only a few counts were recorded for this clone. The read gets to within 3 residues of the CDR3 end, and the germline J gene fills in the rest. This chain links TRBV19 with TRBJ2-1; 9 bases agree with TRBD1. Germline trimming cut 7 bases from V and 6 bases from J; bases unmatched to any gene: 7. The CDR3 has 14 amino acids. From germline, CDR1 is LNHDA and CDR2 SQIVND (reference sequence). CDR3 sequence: CASTWDRALNEQFF. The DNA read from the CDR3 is TGTGCCAGTACTTGGGACAGGGCACTCAATGAG.

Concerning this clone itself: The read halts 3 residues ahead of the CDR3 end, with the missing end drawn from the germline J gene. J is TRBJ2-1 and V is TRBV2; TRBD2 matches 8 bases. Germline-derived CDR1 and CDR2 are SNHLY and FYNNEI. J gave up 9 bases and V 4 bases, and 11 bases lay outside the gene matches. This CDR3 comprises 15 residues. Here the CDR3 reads CASSGRAGAEREQFF. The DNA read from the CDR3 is TGTGCCAGCAGTGGAAGAGCGGGAGCGGAACGTGAG.

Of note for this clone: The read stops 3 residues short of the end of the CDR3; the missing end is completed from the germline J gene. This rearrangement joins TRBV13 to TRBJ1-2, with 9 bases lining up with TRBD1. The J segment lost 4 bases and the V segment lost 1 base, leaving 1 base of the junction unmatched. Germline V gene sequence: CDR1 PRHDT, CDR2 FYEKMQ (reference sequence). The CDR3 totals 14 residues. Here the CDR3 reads CASSLADRGYGYTF. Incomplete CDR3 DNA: TGTGCCAGCAGCTTAGCGGACAGGGGCTATGGC.

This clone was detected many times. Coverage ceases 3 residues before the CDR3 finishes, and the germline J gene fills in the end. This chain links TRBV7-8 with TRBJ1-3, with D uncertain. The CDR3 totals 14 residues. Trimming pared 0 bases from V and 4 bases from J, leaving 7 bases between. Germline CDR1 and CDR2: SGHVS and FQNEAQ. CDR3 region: CASSLAAIGNTIYF. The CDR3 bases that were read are TGTGCCAGCAGCTTAGCCGCGATCGGAAACACC.

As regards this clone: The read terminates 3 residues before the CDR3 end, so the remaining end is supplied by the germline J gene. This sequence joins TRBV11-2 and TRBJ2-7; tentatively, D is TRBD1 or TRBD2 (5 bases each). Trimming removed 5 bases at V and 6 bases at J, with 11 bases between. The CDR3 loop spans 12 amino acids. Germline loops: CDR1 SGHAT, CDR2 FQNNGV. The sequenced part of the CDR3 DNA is TGTGCCAGCAGCCGGGATCAGGGCGAG. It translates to CASSRDQGE. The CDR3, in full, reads CASSRDQGEQYF.

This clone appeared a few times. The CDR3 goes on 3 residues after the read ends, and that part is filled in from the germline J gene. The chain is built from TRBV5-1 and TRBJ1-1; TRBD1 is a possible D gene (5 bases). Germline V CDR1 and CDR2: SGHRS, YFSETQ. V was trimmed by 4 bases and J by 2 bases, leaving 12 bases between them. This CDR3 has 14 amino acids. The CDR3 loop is CASSRTSGNTEAFF. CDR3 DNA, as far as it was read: TGCGCCAGCAGCCGGACATCCGGAAACACTGAA.

The covered CDR3 bases are TGTGCCAGCTCCCGAAGGGGGGGGAGGGACACTGAA. Its protein product is CASSRRGGRDTE. The CDR3 in full is CASSRRGGRDTEAFF. The rearrangement links TRBV18 to TRBJ1-1, with TRBD1 as a possible D gene (6 bases). Read coverage stops 3 residues before the CDR3 terminus; the germline J gene supplies the remainder. V was shortened by 6 bases and J by 3 bases, with 17 bases between the two germline ends. The CDR3 loop spans 15 amino acids. In germline, CDR1 is KGHSH, CDR2 LQKENI.

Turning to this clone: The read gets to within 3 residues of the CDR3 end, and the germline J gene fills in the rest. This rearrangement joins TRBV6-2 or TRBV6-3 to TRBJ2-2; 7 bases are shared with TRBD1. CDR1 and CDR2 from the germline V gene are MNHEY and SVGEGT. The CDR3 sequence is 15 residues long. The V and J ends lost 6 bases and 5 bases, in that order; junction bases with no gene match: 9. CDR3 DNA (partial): TGTGCCAGCAGCTCTACAGGGGTGGGAACCGGGGAG. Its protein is CASSSTGVGTGE. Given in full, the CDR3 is CASSSTGVGTGELFF.

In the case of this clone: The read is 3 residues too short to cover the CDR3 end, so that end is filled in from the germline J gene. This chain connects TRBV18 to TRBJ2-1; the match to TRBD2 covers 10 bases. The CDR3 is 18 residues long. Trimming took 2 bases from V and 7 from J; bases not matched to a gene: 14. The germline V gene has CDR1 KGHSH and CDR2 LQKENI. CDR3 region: CASSPRPSGRVSGNEQFF. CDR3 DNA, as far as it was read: TGTGCCAGCTCACCAAGGCCTAGCGGGAGAGTGAGTGGGAATGAG.

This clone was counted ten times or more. Incomplete CDR3 DNA: TGTGCCAGCAGCTCGCAGGGGAAGGAAAACATT. Protein: CASSSQGKENI. The CDR3 reads in full as CASSSQGKENIQYF. V and J are TRBV7-9 and TRBJ2-4; maybe TRBD1 (6 bases). The CDR3 end lies 3 residues beyond the end of the read and is filled in from the germline J gene. The CDR3 contains 14 residues. Trimming took 4 bases from V and 5 from J, leaving 12 bases between them. Germline loops: CDR1 SEHNR, CDR2 FQNEAQ (reference sequence).

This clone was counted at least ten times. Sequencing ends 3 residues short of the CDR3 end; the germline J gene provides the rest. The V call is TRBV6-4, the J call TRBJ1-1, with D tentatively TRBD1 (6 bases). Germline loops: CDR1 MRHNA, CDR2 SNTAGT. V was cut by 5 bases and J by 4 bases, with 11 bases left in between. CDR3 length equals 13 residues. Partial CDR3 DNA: TGTGCCAGCAGTTACAGGGAGGGCACTGAA. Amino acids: CASSYREGTE. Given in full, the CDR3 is CASSYREGTEAFF.

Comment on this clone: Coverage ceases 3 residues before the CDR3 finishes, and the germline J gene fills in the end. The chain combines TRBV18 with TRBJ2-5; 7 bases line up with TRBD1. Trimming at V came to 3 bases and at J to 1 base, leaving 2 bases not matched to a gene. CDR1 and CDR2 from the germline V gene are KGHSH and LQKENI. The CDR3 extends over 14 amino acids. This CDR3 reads CASSPDRVQETQYF. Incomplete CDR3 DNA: TGTGCCAGCTCACCCGACAGGGTCCAAGAGACC.

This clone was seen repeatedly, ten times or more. The CDR3 region is CASKDFARQSNSPLHF. The CDR3 DNA, read in part, is TGTGCCAGTAAGGATTTTGCCCGACAGAGTAATTCACCC. The chain combines TRBV19 with TRBJ1-6, with a tentative D call TRBD1 (5 bases). Read sequence stops 3 residues before the CDR3 end, and the germline J gene provides the missing end. From germline, CDR1 is LNHDA and CDR2 SQIVND (reference sequence). This CDR3 is 16 amino acids long. The germline V and J ends were trimmed by 7 bases and 6 bases, with 19 bases remaining between them.

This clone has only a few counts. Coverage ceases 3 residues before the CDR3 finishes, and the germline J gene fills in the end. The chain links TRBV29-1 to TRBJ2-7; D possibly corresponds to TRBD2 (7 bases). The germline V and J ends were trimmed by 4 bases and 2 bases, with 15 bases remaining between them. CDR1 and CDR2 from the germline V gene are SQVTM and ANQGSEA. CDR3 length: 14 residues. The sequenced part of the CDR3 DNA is TGCAGCGTTGTGGGGGCGGGGGCCGCCTACGAG. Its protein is CSVVGAGAAYE. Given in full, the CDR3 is CSVVGAGAAYEQYF.

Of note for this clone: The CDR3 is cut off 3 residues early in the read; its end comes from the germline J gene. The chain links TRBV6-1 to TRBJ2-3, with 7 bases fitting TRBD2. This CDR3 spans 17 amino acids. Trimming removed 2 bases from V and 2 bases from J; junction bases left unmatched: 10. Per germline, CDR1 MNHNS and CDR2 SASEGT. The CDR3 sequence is CASSERGLAELTDTQYF. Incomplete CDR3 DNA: TGTGCCAGCAGTGAAAGGGGTCTAGCGGAGCTCACAGATACG.

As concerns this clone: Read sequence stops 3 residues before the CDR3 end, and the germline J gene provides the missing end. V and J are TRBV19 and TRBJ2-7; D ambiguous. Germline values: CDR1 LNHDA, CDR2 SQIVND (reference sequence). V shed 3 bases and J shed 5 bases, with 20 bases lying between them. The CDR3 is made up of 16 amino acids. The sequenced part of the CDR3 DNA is TGTGCCAGTAGTATTAGGCCGGGTGCAGACGTTCACGAG. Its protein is CASSIRPGADVHE. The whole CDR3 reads CASSIRPGADVHEQYF.

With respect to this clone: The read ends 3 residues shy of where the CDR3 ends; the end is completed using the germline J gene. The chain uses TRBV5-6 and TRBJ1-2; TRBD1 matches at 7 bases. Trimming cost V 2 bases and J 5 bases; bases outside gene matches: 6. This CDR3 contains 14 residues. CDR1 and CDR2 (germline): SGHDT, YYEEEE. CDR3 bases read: TGTGCCAGCAGCTTTGACAGGGAACGATATGGC. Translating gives CASSFDRERYG. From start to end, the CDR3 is CASSFDRERYGYTF.

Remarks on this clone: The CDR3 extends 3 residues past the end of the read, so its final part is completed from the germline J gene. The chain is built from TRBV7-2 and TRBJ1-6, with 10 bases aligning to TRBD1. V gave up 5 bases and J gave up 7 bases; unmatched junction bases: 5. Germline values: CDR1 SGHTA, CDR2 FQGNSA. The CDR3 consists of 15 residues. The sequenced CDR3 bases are TGTGCCAGCAGCCCTCGACAGGGGGCGAATTCACCC. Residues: CASSPRQGANSP. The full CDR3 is CASSPRQGANSPLHF.

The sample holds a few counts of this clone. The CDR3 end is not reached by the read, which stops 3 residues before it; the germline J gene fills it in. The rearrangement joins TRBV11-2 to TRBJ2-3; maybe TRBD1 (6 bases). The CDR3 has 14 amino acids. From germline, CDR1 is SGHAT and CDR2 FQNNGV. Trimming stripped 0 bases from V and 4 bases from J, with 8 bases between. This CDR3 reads CASSLDSGADTQYF. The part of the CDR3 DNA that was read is TGTGCCAGCAGCTTAGATTCAGGGGCAGATACG.

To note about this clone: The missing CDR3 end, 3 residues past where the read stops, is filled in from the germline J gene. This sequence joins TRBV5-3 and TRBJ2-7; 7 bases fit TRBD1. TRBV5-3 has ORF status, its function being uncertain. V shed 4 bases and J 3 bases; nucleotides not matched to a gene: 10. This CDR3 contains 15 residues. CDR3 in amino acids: CARSEPGQRFYEQYF. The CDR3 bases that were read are TGTGCCAGAAGCGAACCGGGACAGCGATTCTACGAG.

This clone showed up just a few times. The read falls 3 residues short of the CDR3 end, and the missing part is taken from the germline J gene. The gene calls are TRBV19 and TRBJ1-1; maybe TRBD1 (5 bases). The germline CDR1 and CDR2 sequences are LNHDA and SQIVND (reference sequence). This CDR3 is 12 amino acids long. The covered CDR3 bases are TGTGCCAGTAGTATGTCCAGGGAGGGC. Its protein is CASSMSREG. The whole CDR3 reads CASSMSREGAFF.

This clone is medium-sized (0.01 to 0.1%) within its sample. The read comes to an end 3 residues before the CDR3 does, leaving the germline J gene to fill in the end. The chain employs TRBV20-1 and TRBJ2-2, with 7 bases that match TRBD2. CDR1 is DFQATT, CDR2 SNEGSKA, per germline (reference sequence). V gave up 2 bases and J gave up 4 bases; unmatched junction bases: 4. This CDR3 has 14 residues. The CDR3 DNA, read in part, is TGCAGTGCTAGACATACTAGCGCCACCGGGGAG. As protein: CSARHTSATGE. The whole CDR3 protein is CSARHTSATGELFF.

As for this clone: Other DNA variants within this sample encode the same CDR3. The CDR3 bases that were read are TGTGCCAGCAGCCCCGTAGCGGGAGGGTTGAATGAG. Translation gives CASSPVAGGLNE. The whole CDR3 sequence is CASSPVAGGLNEQFF. The chain links TRBV7-6 to TRBJ2-1; 11 bases fit TRBD2. The read terminates 3 residues before the CDR3 end, so the remaining end is supplied by the germline J gene. From germline, CDR1 is SGHVS and CDR2 FNYEAQ. The J segment lost 7 bases and the V segment lost 5 bases, leaving 7 bases of the junction unmatched. The CDR3 extends over 15 amino acids.

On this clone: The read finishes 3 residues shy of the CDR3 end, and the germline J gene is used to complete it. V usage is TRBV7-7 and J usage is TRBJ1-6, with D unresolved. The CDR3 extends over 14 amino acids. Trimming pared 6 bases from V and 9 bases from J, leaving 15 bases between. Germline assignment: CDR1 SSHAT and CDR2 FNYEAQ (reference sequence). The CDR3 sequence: CASSESGNGSPLHF. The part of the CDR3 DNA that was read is TGTGCCAGCAGTGAGTCGGGGAACGGTTCACCC. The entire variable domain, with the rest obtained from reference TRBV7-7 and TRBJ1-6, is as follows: GAGVSQSPRYKVTKRGQDVTLRCDPISSHATLYWYQQALGQGPEFLTYFNYEAQPDKSGLPSDRFSAERPEGSISTLTIQRTEQRDSAMYRCASSESGNGSPLHFGNGTRLTVT.

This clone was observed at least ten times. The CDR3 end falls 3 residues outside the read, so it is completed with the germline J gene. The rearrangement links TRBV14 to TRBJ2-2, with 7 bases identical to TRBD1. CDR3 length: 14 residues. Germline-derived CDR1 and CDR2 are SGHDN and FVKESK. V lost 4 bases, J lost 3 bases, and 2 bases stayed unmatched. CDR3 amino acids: CASSRQGYTGELFF. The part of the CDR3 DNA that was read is TGTGCCAGCAGCCGACAGGGTTACACCGGGGAG.

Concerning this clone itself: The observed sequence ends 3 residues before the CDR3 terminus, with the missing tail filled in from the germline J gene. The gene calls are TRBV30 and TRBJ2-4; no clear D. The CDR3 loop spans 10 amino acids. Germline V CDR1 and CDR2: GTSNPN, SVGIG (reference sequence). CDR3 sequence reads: CASSITTQYF. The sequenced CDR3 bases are TGTGCCAGTAGTATAACTACT.

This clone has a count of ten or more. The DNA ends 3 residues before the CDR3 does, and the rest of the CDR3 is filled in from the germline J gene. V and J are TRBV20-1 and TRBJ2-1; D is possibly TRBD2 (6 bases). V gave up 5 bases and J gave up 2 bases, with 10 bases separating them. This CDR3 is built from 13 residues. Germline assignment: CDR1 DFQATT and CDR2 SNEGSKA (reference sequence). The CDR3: CSALLATYNEQFF. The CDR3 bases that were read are TGCAGTGCTTTGCTAGCGACCTACAATGAG.

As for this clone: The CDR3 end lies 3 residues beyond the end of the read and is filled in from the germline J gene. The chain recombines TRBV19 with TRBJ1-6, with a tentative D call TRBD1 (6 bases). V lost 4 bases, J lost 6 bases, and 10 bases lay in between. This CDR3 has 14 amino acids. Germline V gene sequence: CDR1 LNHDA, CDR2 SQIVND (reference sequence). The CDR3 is CASSTRDINSPLHF. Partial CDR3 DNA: TGTGCCAGTAGTACCCGGGACATTAATTCACCC. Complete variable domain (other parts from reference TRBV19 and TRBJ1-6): DGGITQSPKYLFRKEGQNVTLSCEQNLNHDAMYWYRQDPGQGLRLIYYSQIVNDFQKGDIAEGYSVSREKKESFPLTVTSAQKNPTAFYLCASSTRDINSPLHFGNGTRLTVT.

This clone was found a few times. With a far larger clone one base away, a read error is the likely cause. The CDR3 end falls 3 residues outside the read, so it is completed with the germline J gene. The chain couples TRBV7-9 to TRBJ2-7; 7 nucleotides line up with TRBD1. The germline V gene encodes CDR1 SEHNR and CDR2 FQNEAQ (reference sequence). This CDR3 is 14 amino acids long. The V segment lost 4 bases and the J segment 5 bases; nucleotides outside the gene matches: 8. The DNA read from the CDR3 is TGTGCCAGCAGCTCCGGACAGGCCCTCAACGAG. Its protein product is CASSSGQALNE. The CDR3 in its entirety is CASSSGQALNEQYF.